This passage covers 30 T cell receptor beta chains from one sample sequenced in a study of chemoradiotherapy in HPV16-positive cancers. Sequencing was performed with immunoSEQ multiplex PCR; in TCRdb, only in-frame clones are kept and a portion is missing. The sample shows some 6,000 clones, less than 80% of them seen only once. The sample was taken from a patient who underwent chemoradiotherapy. The source is a human donor with HPV-associated anogenital cancer.

The chain carries TRBV5-4 and TRBJ2-5, with 7 bases fitting TRBD1. The CDR3 is made up of 15 amino acids. Losses at the gene ends were 4 bases for V and 2 bases for J; bases not matched to a gene: 8. The germline V gene has CDR1 SGHNT and CDR2 YYREEE (reference sequence). CDR3 DNA sequence: TGTGCCAGCAGCCCTAACAGGGGCCGTCAAGAGACCCAGTACTTC. This codes for CASSPNRGRQETQYF.

In this sample, this clone turned up a few times. The rearrangement joins TRBV2 to TRBJ2-1; 10 bases agree with TRBD2. Germline V lookup: CDR1 SNHLY, CDR2 FYNNEI. There are 14 residues in the CDR3. J lost 7 bases, V lost 7 bases, and 7 bases had no gene match. This CDR3 reads CASTETSGKNEQFF. CDR3 nucleotides: TGTGCCAGCACCGAAACTAGCGGGAAGAATGAGCAGTTCTTC.

The chain employs TRBV5-1 and TRBJ2-1, with D uncertain. Per the germline V gene, CDR1 is SGHRS and CDR2 is YFSETQ. Trimming shortened V by 0 bases and J by 8 bases, and 6 bases separated the two germline ends. The CDR3 loop spans 12 amino acids. CDR3 nucleotides: TGCGCCAGCAGCTTGGCCTCCGATGAGCAGTTCTTC. It encodes CASSLASDEQFF.

The chain employs TRBV6-6 and TRBJ2-3; 8 bases are shared with TRBD1. Looked up from germline, CDR1 is MNHNY and CDR2 is SVGAGI (reference sequence). The CDR3 sequence is 16 residues long. V lost 2 bases and J lost 6; bases outside the gene matches: 10. In DNA form, the CDR3 reads TGTGCCAGCAGTTACGGACAGGGCTCAATTATCGATACGCAGTATTTT. Translation: CASSYGQGSIIDTQYF.

The V call is TRBV2, the J call TRBJ2-7; no firm D call. Germline CDR1 and CDR2: SNHLY and FYNNEI. The CDR3 consists of 11 residues. The germline V and J ends were trimmed by 5 bases and 2 bases, with 4 bases remaining between them. In DNA form, the CDR3 reads TGTGCCAGCAGTCCCGCCTACGAGCAGTACTTC. It translates to CASSPAYEQYF.

The rearrangement uses TRBV6-6 and TRBJ1-4; no firm D call. Trimming took off 2 bases at V and 8 bases at J, with 12 bases between the two ends. Germline CDR1 MNHNY, CDR2 SVGAGI (reference sequence). The CDR3 has 14 residues. CDR3 DNA: TGTGCCAGCAGTTACAGGTCTAATCCCGAAAAACTGTTTTTT. It encodes CASSYRSNPEKLFF.

The chain recombines TRBV4-2 with TRBJ2-7; D remains unclear. CDR3 length: 14 residues. V gave up 2 bases and J gave up 6 bases, with 14 bases separating them. Germline V gives CDR1 LGHNA, CDR2 YNFKEQ. The CDR3 bases are TGTGCCAGCAGCCAAAGAGTGGGTACTTTCGAGCAGTACTTC. It encodes CASSQRVGTFEQYF.

The chain uses TRBV29-1 and TRBJ2-3; 12 bases are a match to TRBD2. Trimming removed 6 bases from V and 6 bases from J; junction bases left unmatched: 7. Germline loops: CDR1 SQVTM, CDR2 ANQGSEA. The CDR3 consists of 14 residues. CDR3 sequence (DNA): TGCAGCGTAGCTAGCGGGAGGGCTTCGGATACGCAGTATTTT. This sequence encodes CSVASGRASDTQYF.

J is TRBJ2-7 and V is TRBV2; TRBD1 matches at 7 bases. CDR1 is SNHLY and CDR2 is FYNNEI in the germline V gene. After removal of 6 bases from V and 3 bases from J, the junction contained 2 bases not matched to a gene. This CDR3 is built from 12 residues. CDR3 residues: CASRRGLYEQYF. CDR3 DNA: TGTGCCAGCAGGAGGGGGCTCTACGAGCAGTACTTC.

The chain links TRBV19 to TRBJ1-2; D uncertain. The CDR3 is 17 residues long. CDR1 and CDR2 (germline): LNHDA, SQIVND (reference sequence). V lost 6 bases and J lost 2, with 22 bases in between. The CDR3 spells CASSPIGNEKTNYGYTF. CDR3 bases: TGTGCCAGTAGCCCAATTGGGAATGAGAAGACCAACTATGGCTACACCTTC. The complete variable domain, with remaining parts taken from reference TRBV19 and TRBJ1-2, reads DGGITQSPKYLFRKEGQNVTLSCEQNLNHDAMYWYRQDPGQGLRLIYYSQIVNDFQKGDIAEGYSVSREKKESFPLTVTSAQKNPTAFYLCASSPIGNEKTNYGYTFGSGTRLTVV.

The V and J genes are TRBV14 and TRBJ2-4; D is perhaps TRBD1 (6 bases). Germline V gene data show CDR1 as SGHDN and CDR2 as FVKESK. The CDR3 sequence is 15 residues long. Trimming removed 0 bases at V and 1 base at J, with 7 bases between. CDR3 loop: CASSQERGAKNIQYF. CDR3 DNA sequence: TGTGCCAGCAGCCAAGAGAGGGGGGCCAAAAACATTCAGTACTTC.

The J gene is TRBJ1-3, the V gene TRBV7-8; D perhaps matches TRBD1 (5 bases). CDR1 is SGHVS, CDR2 FQNEAQ, per germline. V lost 8 bases, J lost 0 bases, and 14 bases lay in between. There are 15 residues in the CDR3. The CDR3 reads CASSLAGRSGNTIYF. The CDR3 nucleotides are TGTGCCAGCTCCCTGGCAGGGCGCTCTGGAAACACCATATATTTT.

The chain uses TRBV19 and TRBJ2-1; TRBD2 is a possible D gene (6 bases). The CDR3 runs to 19 residues. V shed 0 bases and J shed 0 bases, with 18 bases lying between them. Per the germline V gene, CDR1 is LNHDA and CDR2 is SQIVND (reference sequence). Written as DNA, the CDR3 is TGTGCCAGTAGTATAGATGGGACTTCTAGGATTAGCTCCTACAATGAGCAGTTCTTC. This sequence encodes CASSIDGTSRISSYNEQFF. The full variable domain, rest sourced from reference TRBV19 and TRBJ2-1, is DGGITQSPKYLFRKEGQNVTLSCEQNLNHDAMYWYRQDPGQGLRLIYYSQIVNDFQKGDIAEGYSVSREKKESFPLTVTSAQKNPTAFYLCASSIDGTSRISSYNEQFFGPGTRLTVL.

This chain joins TRBV14 and TRBJ2-1; possibly TRBD2 for D (5 bases). Germline V gene sequence: CDR1 SGHDN, CDR2 FVKESK. The V gene lost 0 bases and the J gene lost 8 bases, with 17 bases spanning the gap. The CDR3 is 16 residues long. The CDR3 here is CASSQDHGMLIYEQFF. CDR3 in DNA: TGTGCCAGCAGCCAAGATCACGGGATGCTCATCTATGAGCAGTTCTTC.

The chain recombines TRBV2 with TRBJ1-2; no clear D. V gave up 4 bases and J gave up 4 bases, with 10 bases separating them. This CDR3 is built from 13 residues. The germline V gene encodes CDR1 SNHLY and CDR2 FYNNEI. CDR3 in amino acids: CASSVRVFYGYTF. Written as DNA, the CDR3 is TGTGCCAGCAGTGTTAGAGTATTCTATGGCTACACCTTC.

This chain links TRBV11-2 with TRBJ2-4; D is tentatively TRBD1 or TRBD2 (5 bases each). The germline V and J ends were trimmed by 5 bases and 5 bases, with 13 bases remaining between them. The CDR3 is 14 residues long. CDR1 and CDR2 from the germline V gene are SGHAT and FQNNGV. CDR3 amino acids: CASSHRDRENIQYF. The CDR3, as DNA: TGTGCCAGCAGCCACCGGGACCGAGAAAACATTCAGTACTTC. Full variable domain (rest looked up from reference TRBV11-2 and TRBJ2-4): EAGVAQSPRYKIIEKRQSVAFWCNPISGHATLYWYQQILGQGPKLLIQFQNNGVVDDSQLPKDRFSAERLKGVDSTLKIQPAKLEDSAVYLCASSHRDRENIQYFGAGTRLSVL.

J is TRBJ1-2 and V is TRBV4-2, with D possibly TRBD1 on 5 matching bases. This CDR3 contains 14 residues. Between the trimmed V and J ends, which lost 4 bases and 4 bases, there was a span of 13 bases. CDR1 and CDR2 (germline): LGHNA, YNFKEQ. In DNA form, the CDR3 reads TGTGCCAGCAGCCCGTTGACAGAGCCCTATGGCTACACCTTC. Protein sequence: CASSPLTEPYGYTF.

This clone was seen more than once but under ten times. The chain's CDR3 is CASSFGTGPHPGDNEQFF. DNA for the CDR3: TGTGCCAGCAGTTTCGGGACAGGGCCACACCCCGGGGACAATGAGCAGTTCTTC. The chain combines TRBV28 with TRBJ2-1, with 9 bases aligning to TRBD1. CDR3 length equals 18 residues. Germline values: CDR1 MDHEN, CDR2 SYDVKM. V shed 3 bases, J shed 5 bases, and the junction held 14 bases outside the gene matches.

The chain joins TRBV5-5 to TRBJ2-7, with 10 bases fitting TRBD1. Germline loops: CDR1 SGHKS, CDR2 YYEKEE (reference sequence). The CDR3 loop spans 15 amino acids. V lost 2 bases and J lost 2; bases outside the gene matches: 4. CDR3 DNA sequence: TGTGCCAGCAGCTTTTTTGGGACAGGGGCCTACGAGCAGTACTTC. Its translation: CASSFFGTGAYEQYF.

The V gene is TRBV7-9, the J gene TRBJ2-1; 10 bases match TRBD2. CDR1 and CDR2 (germline): SEHNR, FQNEAQ (reference sequence). The V gene end was trimmed by 5 bases and the J gene end by 3 bases; junction bases not matched to a gene: 7. The CDR3 covers 16 residues. The CDR3 is CASSPNLAGVYNEQFF. CDR3 sequence (DNA): TGTGCCAGCAGCCCGAACCTAGCGGGAGTCTACAATGAGCAGTTCTTC.

This clone came up once. The chain recombines TRBV4-2 with TRBJ2-3; perhaps TRBD2 as D (6 bases). Germline V CDR1 and CDR2: LGHNA, YNFKEQ. The CDR3 consists of 16 residues. The germline V and J ends were trimmed by 3 bases and 4 bases, with 17 bases remaining between them. The CDR3 spells CASSHGEASLADTQYF. The CDR3 DNA sequence: TGTGCCAGCAGCCATGGGGAGGCCTCCTTAGCAGATACGCAGTATTTT.

The J gene is TRBJ2-1, the V gene TRBV5-1; D may be TRBD2 (6 bases). The CDR3 is 14 amino acids. Germline lookup yields CDR1 SGHRS and CDR2 YFSETQ. Trimming took 3 bases from V and 3 from J, leaving 10 bases between them. As DNA, the CDR3 is TGCGCCAGCAGCTCGGCGGGGAACTACAATGAGCAGTTCTTC. Residues: CASSSAGNYNEQFF.

The chain employs TRBV18 and TRBJ2-5, with D tentatively TRBD2 (5 bases). The CDR3 has 15 residues. V gave up 3 bases and J gave up 5 bases, with 16 bases separating them. Germline CDR1 is KGHSH and CDR2 is LQKENI. CDR3 coding DNA: TGTGCCAGCTCACCTCTCGCTAGCACGTACGAGACCCAGTACTTC. Encoded protein: CASSPLASTYETQYF.

This clone was counted between two and nine times. V is TRBV10-2 and J is TRBJ2-3, with 12 bases identical to TRBD2. The V segment lost 4 bases and the J segment 2 bases; nucleotides outside the gene matches: 1. The CDR3 is 15 amino acids. CDR1 and CDR2 from the germline V gene are WSHSY and SAAADI. CDR3 bases: TGCGCCAGCAGTGGGACTAGCGGGGTCACAGATACGCAGTATTTT. This translates into CASSGTSGVTDTQYF.

The chain is built from TRBV7-3 and TRBJ2-2; D is unresolved. The CDR3 covers 14 residues. Germline CDR1 is SGHTA and CDR2 is FQGTGA. V was pared by 5 bases and J by 6 bases, with 13 bases between. This CDR3 reads CASSKEGLAGELFF. The CDR3 DNA is TGTGCCAGCAGCAAAGAAGGGCTAGCCGGGGAGCTGTTTTTT.

This clone is a singleton in its sample. The rearrangement links TRBV27 to TRBJ2-1, with 8 bases that match TRBD2. CDR3 length: 15 residues. Germline V gene data show CDR1 as MNHEY and CDR2 as SMNVEV (reference sequence). The V and J ends lost 5 bases and 12 bases, in that order; junction bases with no gene match: 15. Here the CDR3 reads CASSITREEGGLQFF. The CDR3 bases are TGTGCCAGCAGTATAACGCGGGAGGAAGGGGGTTTGCAGTTCTTC.

The chain combines TRBV7-6 with TRBJ1-1, with D hard to call. The CDR3 length is 16 residues. V was trimmed by 1 base and J by 6 bases, leaving 18 bases between them. From germline, CDR1 is SGHVS and CDR2 FNYEAQ. This CDR3 is CASSLDLEVLLSEAFF. For the CDR3, the DNA is TGTGCCAGCAGCTTAGATCTGGAGGTCCTATTGTCTGAAGCTTTCTTT.

This chain uses TRBV6-6 with TRBJ2-1; D remains unclear. Germline loops: CDR1 MNHNY, CDR2 SVGAGI (reference sequence). The V end was cut by 8 bases, the J end by 7 bases, with 9 bases between. CDR3 length: 11 residues. DNA of the CDR3: TGTGCCAGCGGGCTCGGGAATGAGCAGTTCTTC. As protein: CASGLGNEQFF.

This chain joins TRBV6-1 and TRBJ2-3; TRBD2 might be the D (6 bases). Trimming took off 8 bases at V and 2 bases at J, with 14 bases between the two ends. CDR1 MNHNS and CDR2 SASEGT come from the germline V gene. The CDR3 totals 14 residues. As DNA, the CDR3 is TGTGCCAGCGTTCCGGGACTTACCACAGATACGCAGTATTTT. Translation: CASVPGLTTDTQYF.

The rearrangement joins TRBV9 to TRBJ2-3, with 10 bases lining up with TRBD2. The CDR3 contains 15 residues. Germline V gene sequence: CDR1 SGDLS, CDR2 YYNGEE. J was trimmed by 4 bases and V by 8 bases; bases with no gene match: 10. The CDR3 is CASSRGAGGPDTQYF. The DNA of the CDR3 is TGTGCCAGTAGCAGGGGAGCGGGGGGGCCAGATACGCAGTATTTT.